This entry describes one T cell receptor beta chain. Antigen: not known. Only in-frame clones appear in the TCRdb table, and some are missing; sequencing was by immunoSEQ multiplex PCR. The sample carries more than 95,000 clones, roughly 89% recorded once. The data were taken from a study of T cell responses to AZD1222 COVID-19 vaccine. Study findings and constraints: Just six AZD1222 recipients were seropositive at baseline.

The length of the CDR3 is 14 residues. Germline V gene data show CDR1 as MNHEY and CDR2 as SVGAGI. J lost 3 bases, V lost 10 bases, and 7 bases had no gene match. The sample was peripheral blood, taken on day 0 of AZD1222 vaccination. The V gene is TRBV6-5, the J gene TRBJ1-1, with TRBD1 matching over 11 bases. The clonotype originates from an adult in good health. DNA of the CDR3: TGTGCCACCGGACAGGGGGCAGGTTACACTGAAGCTTTCTTT. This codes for CATGQGAGYTEAFF.